These 22 T cell receptor beta chains came from one sample sequenced in a study of cytomegalovirus exposure and HLA in healthy donors. With 60 Vbeta and 13 Jbeta primers, the PCR was carried out. Using immunoSEQ multiplex PCR, the repertoire was profiled, and TCRdb retains in-frame clones only, with some absent. This table holds 60,000 or so clones, around three quarters found once. The sequenced material came from PBMCs. These receptor sequences come from a woman between 35 and 50 years old in good health and CMV-seropositive.

The chain combines TRBV5-1 with TRBJ1-1; 8 positions agree with TRBD1. V trimming: 0 bases; J trimming: 6 bases; junction bases outside the gene matches: 4. The CDR3 has 14 amino acids. Germline loops: CDR1 SGHRS, CDR2 YFSETQ. DNA of the CDR3: TGCGCCAGCAGCTTGGGGCAGGGGGCCCCTGAAGCTTTCTTT. Its protein product is CASSLGQGAPEAFF.

The V gene is TRBV6-5, the J gene TRBJ2-7; D unclear. Germline CDR1 reads MNHEY; CDR2 reads SVGAGI. V gave up 6 bases and J gave up 3 bases, with 9 bases separating them. The CDR3 is 12 residues long. The CDR3 DNA reads TGTGCCAGCAGCTCCTCCTACTACGAGCAGTACTTC. It specifies CASSSSYYEQYF.

The rearrangement links TRBV30 to TRBJ1-5; D is undetermined. V dropped 0 bases and J dropped 1 base, with 7 bases sitting between them. The CDR3 length is 14 residues. Germline assignment: CDR1 GTSNPN and CDR2 SVGIG (reference sequence). The CDR3 DNA is TGTGCCTGGAGTGTTGAGCTGAGCAATCAGCCCCAGCATTTT. Amino acid sequence: CAWSVELSNQPQHF.

This chain connects TRBV7-9 to TRBJ2-7; 7 bases are a match to TRBD2. The CDR3 extends over 14 amino acids. Per the germline V gene, CDR1 is SEHNR and CDR2 is FQNEAQ (reference sequence). V was clipped by 0 bases and J by 4 bases; unmatched bases: 3. CDR3 DNA: TGTGCCAGCAGCTTAGCCGGGACTATTTACGAGCAGTACTTC. This sequence encodes CASSLAGTIYEQYF.

This clone was counted only a few times. The gene calls are TRBV27 and TRBJ1-1, with D maybe TRBD1 (6 bases). This CDR3 spans 16 amino acids. V was trimmed by 4 bases and J by 4 bases, leaving 19 bases between them. Per germline, CDR1 MNHEY and CDR2 SMNVEV (reference sequence). The CDR3 loop reads CASSSHNRAGATEAFF. The CDR3 DNA reads TGTGCCAGCAGTTCACACAACAGGGCGGGCGCCACTGAAGCTTTCTTT.

The chain couples TRBV5-1 to TRBJ1-6; D uncertain. The CDR3 has 14 residues. Germline V lookup: CDR1 SGHRS, CDR2 YFSETQ. V was trimmed by 4 bases and J by 7 bases, leaving 12 bases between them. CDR3 sequence: CASSPAWENSPLHF. The CDR3 region has the DNA TGCGCCAGCAGCCCAGCCTGGGAGAATTCACCCCTCCACTTT.

The chain recombines TRBV7-6 with TRBJ2-7; TRBD1 agrees at 11 bases. In germline, CDR1 is SGHVS, CDR2 FNYEAQ. J gave up 6 bases and V 0 bases, and 1 base lay outside the gene matches. CDR3 length equals 14 residues. CDR3 in amino acids: CASSLAGTGGEQYF. The CDR3 nucleotides read TGTGCCAGCAGCTTAGCCGGGACAGGGGGCGAGCAGTACTTC.

This clone was counted a few times. V is TRBV5-1 and J is TRBJ2-1; 9 positions match TRBD1. Per germline, CDR1 SGHRS and CDR2 YFSETQ. The CDR3 is made up of 13 amino acids. Trimming removed 4 bases from V and 8 bases from J; junction bases left unmatched: 4. The CDR3 coding sequence is TGCGCCAGCAGCACACACAGGGGGCATGAGCAGTTCTTC. Translated: CASSTHRGHEQFF.

For this clone: This CDR3 is missing its conserved last phenylalanine or tryptophan, likely due to a read error. The DNA is left out, because the CDR3 cannot be placed on it with certainty; the CDR3 is given as TCRdb lists it. The rearrangement uses TRBV7-9 and TRBJ2-7; TRBD2, the D gene given by the table, was not confirmed from the DNA. Germline V gene sequence: CDR1 SEHNR, CDR2 FQNEAQ (reference sequence). The CDR3 comprises 16 residues, both ends counted. The CDR3 loop is CASSLEQSQRPYEHYL.

The rearrangement links TRBV4-1 to TRBJ2-2; weak D call: TRBD1 (6 bases). V was trimmed by 4 bases and J by 2 bases, leaving 11 bases between them. This CDR3 is 15 amino acids long. CDR1 is MGHRA and CDR2 is YSYEKL in the germline V gene. CDR3 protein: CASSPPGQNTGELFF. The CDR3 DNA reads as TGCGCCAGCAGCCCCCCGGGACAAAACACCGGGGAGCTGTTTTTT.

The J gene is TRBJ1-5, the V gene TRBV2; possibly TRBD1 for D (5 bases). From germline, CDR1 is SNHLY and CDR2 FYNNEI. The CDR3 is 14 amino acids. The germline V and J ends were trimmed by 8 bases and 7 bases, with 18 bases remaining between them. The CDR3: CASANQGPRQPQHF. As DNA, the CDR3 is TGTGCCAGCGCAAATCAGGGTCCCCGGCAGCCCCAGCATTTT.

This clone showed up just a few times. The chain couples TRBV6-1 to TRBJ1-2; D uncertain. This CDR3 region has 13 residues. Trimming shortened V by 7 bases and J by 6 bases, and 15 bases separated the two germline ends. Germline V gene lookup returns CDR1 MNHNS and CDR2 SASEGT. CDR3: CASIPEGGNGYTF. CDR3 coding DNA: TGTGCCAGCATACCGGAGGGCGGAAATGGCTACACCTTC.

The rearrangement joins TRBV5-1 to TRBJ2-1, with unresolved D. Trimming shortened V by 0 bases and J by 5 bases, and 9 bases separated the two germline ends. The CDR3 has 14 amino acids. The germline V gene has CDR1 SGHRS and CDR2 YFSETQ. The DNA of the CDR3 is TGCGCCAGCAGCTTGGAACCAGGCAACAATGAGCAGTTCTTC. The encoded protein is CASSLEPGNNEQFF.

This clone was counted a few times. The chain couples TRBV6-1 to TRBJ1-1; 7 bases are a match to TRBD1. After removal of 6 bases from V and 1 base from J, the junction contained 5 bases not matched to a gene. This CDR3 spans 14 amino acids. Germline V gene sequence: CDR1 MNHNS, CDR2 SASEGT. The DNA for the CDR3 is TGTGCCAGCAGAAGCTGGACAGGGAACACTGAAGCTTTCTTT. Encoded protein: CASRSWTGNTEAFF.

The chain combines TRBV19 with TRBJ2-7; the D gene is possibly TRBD1 (6 bases). V was cut by 1 base and J by 0 bases, with 13 bases left in between. The CDR3 is made up of 16 amino acids. CDR1 and CDR2 (germline): LNHDA, SQIVND (reference sequence). CDR3: CASSIGRDTYSYEQYF. The CDR3 region has the DNA TGTGCCAGTAGTATAGGCCGGGACACATACTCCTACGAGCAGTACTTC.

The V gene is TRBV9, the J gene TRBJ1-5; 7 bases agree with TRBD1. There are 15 residues in the CDR3. Germline V gene sequence: CDR1 SGDLS, CDR2 YYNGEE. V lost 4 bases, J lost 5 bases, and 9 bases stayed unmatched. The CDR3 protein is CASSPGTATHQPQHF. The CDR3 DNA follows: TGTGCCAGCAGCCCCGGGACAGCTACCCATCAGCCCCAGCATTTT.

The V and J genes are TRBV30 and TRBJ1-2; D is unclear. This CDR3 contains 13 residues. V lost 0 bases to trimming and J lost 4 bases, with 9 bases between them. The germline gives CDR1 GTSNPN, CDR2 SVGIG (reference sequence). CDR3 coding DNA: TGTGCCTGGAGTGTGGAGGAACTCTATGGCTACACCTTC. The encoded protein is CAWSVEELYGYTF.

The V and J genes are TRBV11-3 and TRBJ2-7, with TRBD1 as a possible D gene (6 bases). The V gene lost 8 bases and the J gene lost 4 bases, with 18 bases spanning the gap. The CDR3 is made up of 14 amino acids. Looked up from germline, CDR1 is SGHNT and CDR2 is YENEEA. CDR3 region: CASPPPYQGYEQYF. The DNA for the CDR3 is TGTGCCAGCCCTCCTCCCTACCAGGGGTACGAGCAGTACTTC.

The gene calls are TRBV7-8 and TRBJ2-1; tentative D call: TRBD2 (5 bases). Germline lookup yields CDR1 SGHVS and CDR2 FQNEAQ. With 0 bases removed from V and 7 bases from J, the gap between germline ends came to 10 bases. This CDR3 comprises 14 residues. The CDR3 DNA sequence: TGTGCCAGCAGCTTAGCCTTCCGAGGGAATGAGCAGTTCTTC. It encodes CASSLAFRGNEQFF.

There are a few counts of this clone. For the CDR3, the DNA is TGCGCCAGCAGTAGGGCGGGGGGGCCAAAGAACACCGGGGAGCTGTTTTTT. It codes for CASSRAGGPKNTGELFF. This chain uses TRBV5-1 with TRBJ2-2; 9 bases agree with TRBD2. Per the germline V gene, CDR1 is SGHRS and CDR2 is YFSETQ. V trimming: 5 bases; J trimming: 1 base; junction bases outside the gene matches: 9. The CDR3 sequence is 17 residues long.

The chain recombines TRBV5-6 with TRBJ2-7; 7 bases are shared with TRBD1. Trimming took 5 bases from V and 9 from J; bases not matched to a gene: 5. Germline CDR1 is SGHDT and CDR2 is YYEEEE. This CDR3 contains 11 residues. CDR3 amino acids: CASSAAGGQYF. In nucleotides, the CDR3 is TGTGCCAGCAGTGCGGCAGGGGGGCAGTACTTC.

As to this clone: One junction end does not reproduce the germline sequence, and a read error may be involved. The chain is built from TRBV9 and TRBJ1-3; perhaps TRBD1 as D (5 bases). The CDR3 has 15 amino acids. CDR1 SGDLS and CDR2 YYNGEE come from the germline V gene. DNA of the CDR3: TGTACCAGCAGCGCGGGACTCCCCTCTGGAAACACCATATATTTT. It codes for CTSSAGLPSGNTIYF.